Given below is one T cell receptor (beta chain) in context. Sequenced by immunoSEQ multiplex PCR; TCRdb stores in-frame clones only, minus some. This sample has 200,000 or so clones, with around 80% found just once. The data were taken from a study of blood T cell repertoires in COVID-19. Study at large: Samples representing acute and convalescent COVID-19 were sourced from the United States, Italy and Spain. In each case, the material was cDNA or gDNA derived from T cells, B-cell-depleted T cells, or PBMCs.

This clonotype originated in a woman aged 55-70 years who had recovered from COVID-19. The sequenced sample consisted of peripheral blood.

DNA for the CDR3: TGTGCCAGCAGGACGACAGGGTTGGATACGCAGTATTTT. Its protein product is CASRTTGLDTQYF. V is TRBV2 and J is TRBJ2-3; 7 bases match TRBD1. Germline values: CDR1 SNHLY, CDR2 FYNNEI. This CDR3 contains 13 residues. The V segment lost 6 bases and the J segment 6 bases; nucleotides outside the gene matches: 6.